This note documents a single T cell receptor (beta chain) sequence. The table came from immunoSEQ multiplex PCR; TCRdb's copy has only in-frame clones and leaves some out. Here the sample spans several thousand clones, roughly 90% being singletons. The sample comes from a study of T cell repertoires in ileal Crohn's disease. Study in general: Thiopurines (around ten) or anti-TNF agents (around 17) were given postoperatively to about half.

Germline V gene sequence: CDR1 MDHEN, CDR2 SYDVKM. The CDR3 extends over 14 amino acids. Trimming took 3 bases from V and 7 from J; bases not matched to a gene: 6. The TCR originated in an adult with Crohn's disease. The chain has TRBV28 and TRBJ2-1; 7 bases agree with TRBD2. Sequencing was performed on ileal tissue. Written as DNA, the CDR3 is TGTGCCAGCAGTTTCGGCGGGAGTAAAAATGAGCAGTTCTTC. Residues: CASSFGGSKNEQFF.